These 17 T cell receptor beta chains originate from one sample sequenced in a study of T cell repertoires in cytomegalovirus infection. These TCRs' antigens remain unknown. MiXCR, run by TCRdb on the reads, gives a single entry per CDR3 protein. The sample carries 50,000 or so distinct CDR3 sequences, roughly 20% recorded once. Sample: PBMCs, sequenced either directly or after in vitro stimulation (not recorded which). Receptors originate from a human donor in good health (CMV status not recorded). Some clones in this sample may be carry-over from other donors' samples.

The chain has TRBV5-4 and TRBJ2-5; D possibly matches TRBD1 or TRBD2 (5 bases each). Germline V lookup: CDR1 SGHNT, CDR2 YYREEE (reference sequence). CDR3 length: 13 amino acids. The V end lost 6 bases, the J end lost 0 bases, and 9 bases lay between the germline ends. As DNA, the CDR3 is TGTGCCAGCAACGGGGCTAACCAAGAGACCCAGTACTTC. Translation gives CASNGANQETQYF. The whole variable domain, filled in from reference TRBV5-4 and TRBJ2-5, reads ETGVTQSPTHLIKTRGQQVTLRCSSQSGHNTVSWYQQALGQGPQFIFQYYREEENGRGNFPPRFSGLQFPNYSSELNVNALELDDSALYLCASNGANQETQYFGPGTRLLVL.

The chain employs TRBV12-3 or TRBV12-4 and TRBJ2-1; the D gene is possibly TRBD2 (6 bases). The CDR3 sequence is 15 residues long. V lost 6 bases, J lost 0 bases, and 12 bases lay in between. The chain's CDR3 is CASSLGTGSYNEQFF. CDR3 nucleotides: TGTGCCAGCAGCCTTGGGACTGGCTCCTACAATGAGCAGTTCTTC.

The chain carries TRBV12-3 or TRBV12-4 and TRBJ1-2, with D perhaps matching TRBD1 (5 bases). The CDR3 runs 18 residues. With 2 bases removed from V and 5 bases from J, the gap between germline ends came to 24 bases. The CDR3 reads CASSLWVVPRTPGYGYTF. The CDR3 nucleotides are TGTGCCAGCAGTTTATGGGTAGTCCCCCGGACACCGGGGTATGGCTACACCTTC.

This chain connects TRBV4-1 to TRBJ2-7; maybe TRBD2 (6 bases). The V and J ends lost 1 base and 3 bases respectively, with 16 bases between them. Germline V gene lookup returns CDR1 MGHRA and CDR2 YSYEKL. The CDR3 covers 16 residues. This CDR3 reads CASSQVADTRFYEQYF. DNA for the CDR3: TGCGCCAGCAGCCAAGTAGCGGACACCAGATTCTACGAGCAGTACTTC.

This clonotype was picked up a small number of times. The J gene is TRBJ2-3, the V gene TRBV5-1; 10 nucleotides line up with TRBD1. Per the germline V gene, CDR1 is SGHRS and CDR2 is YFSETQ. This CDR3 has 13 residues. The trim removed 4 bases at V and 6 bases at J, leaving 2 bases unmatched. As DNA, the CDR3 is TGCGCCAGCAGCGGGACAGGGGCGGATACGCAGTATTTT. It codes for CASSGTGADTQYF.

V usage is TRBV4-1 and J usage is TRBJ2-7; no firm D call. The CDR3 has 11 residues. The germline gives CDR1 MGHRA, CDR2 YSYEKL. The germline V and J ends were trimmed by 1 base and 5 bases, with 3 bases remaining between them. The CDR3 spells CASSQGNEQYF. In nucleotides, the CDR3 is TGCGCCAGCAGCCAAGGAAACGAGCAGTACTTC.

This clonotype was observed a few times. The chain has TRBV20-1 and TRBJ1-5; D remains unclear. Between the trimmed V and J ends, which lost 2 bases and 4 bases, there was a span of 9 bases. CDR3 length equals 13 residues. The germline V gene has CDR1 DFQATT and CDR2 SNEGSKA (reference sequence). CDR3 protein: CSARIALNQPQHF. The CDR3 DNA is TGCAGTGCTAGAATCGCTCTAAATCAGCCCCAGCATTTT.

This clonotype was detected many times. The chain has TRBV12-3 or TRBV12-4 and TRBJ1-4; D unclear. The CDR3 is 12 amino acids. V shed 5 bases and J shed 7 bases, with 8 bases lying between them. The CDR3 DNA is TGTGCCAGCAGTCCAGAGAGTGAAAAACTGTTTTTT. This encodes CASSPESEKLFF.

The table lists this clonotype with a few counts. This sequence joins TRBV12-3 or TRBV12-4 and TRBJ2-5; D is perhaps TRBD2 (6 bases). The V end was cut by 7 bases, the J end by 0 bases, with 12 bases between. The CDR3 is 14 amino acids. CDR3: CASTPRGYQETQYF. In nucleotides, the CDR3 is TGTGCCAGCACCCCCCGGGGGTACCAAGAGACCCAGTACTTC.

V gene TRBV10-1 combines with J gene TRBJ2-5; D could derive from TRBD1 or TRBD2 (5 bases each). The germline gives CDR1 WNHNN, CDR2 SYGVQD (reference sequence). V gave up 5 bases and J gave up 2 bases, with 12 bases separating them. CDR3 length: 14 residues. This CDR3 is CASSRDRIQETQYF. In DNA form, the CDR3 reads TGCGCCAGCAGTAGGGACCGAATACAAGAGACCCAGTACTTC.

This clonotype was found many times. V gene TRBV7-8 combines with J gene TRBJ1-1; TRBD1 agrees at 8 bases. The CDR3 loop spans 16 amino acids. Germline loops: CDR1 SGHVS, CDR2 FQNEAQ. J lost 3 bases, V lost 5 bases, and 11 bases had no gene match. CDR3 sequence reads: CASSPRTGSRYTEAFF. The CDR3, as DNA: TGTGCCAGCAGCCCTCGGACAGGGAGTAGGTACACTGAAGCTTTCTTT.

This clonotype was seen at least ten times. The rearrangement uses TRBV7-6 and TRBJ2-3; 11 nucleotides line up with TRBD2. This CDR3 has 15 residues. From germline, CDR1 is SGHVS and CDR2 FNYEAQ. V was clipped by 4 bases and J by 6 bases; unmatched bases: 6. CDR3 sequence (DNA): TGTGCCAGCAGCTGGCGAGGGACTAGCGGCGATACGCAGTATTTT. This sequence encodes CASSWRGTSGDTQYF. The full variable domain, in which reference TRBV7-6 and TRBJ2-3 provide the parts outside the CDR3, is GAGVSQSPRYKVTKRGQDVALRCDPISGHVSLYWYRQALGQGPEFLTYFNYEAQQDKSGLPNDRFSAERPEGSISTLTIQRTEQRDSAMYRCASSWRGTSGDTQYFGPGTRLTVL.

The chain recombines TRBV7-2 with TRBJ1-3, with D perhaps TRBD1 (6 bases). The CDR3 spans 14 residues. The germline V gene has CDR1 SGHTA and CDR2 FQGNSA. V shed 8 bases and J shed 2 bases, with 13 bases lying between them. In nucleotides, the CDR3 is TGTGCCAGCCAAAGACAGGAGGCTGGAAACACCATATATTTT. It yields the protein CASQRQEAGNTIYF.

This clonotype turned up a few times. This chain links TRBV7-9 with TRBJ2-1; 7 bases fit TRBD2. Germline loops: CDR1 SEHNR, CDR2 FQNEAQ (reference sequence). This CDR3 has 15 residues. V was pared by 7 bases and J by 9 bases, with 15 bases of the junction left unmatched. CDR3 sequence: CASTTSASGGAEQFF. CDR3 DNA sequence: TGTGCCAGCACCACGTCCGCTAGCGGTGGGGCTGAGCAGTTCTTC.

V and J are TRBV27 and TRBJ2-7, with TRBD1 matching 8 bases. Germline assignment: CDR1 MNHEY and CDR2 SMNVEV (reference sequence). The ends lost 8 bases at V and 2 bases at J; junction bases unmatched: 11. The CDR3 totals 15 residues. The CDR3 DNA sequence: TGTGCCAGCGGAACCTTCGGGACAGGAGCCTACGAGCAGTACTTC. Translation: CASGTFGTGAYEQYF.

This clonotype came up many times. The V call is TRBV12-3 or TRBV12-4, the J call TRBJ2-7, with D hard to call. V dropped 5 bases and J dropped 3 bases, with 11 bases sitting between them. This CDR3 has 13 residues. The DNA of the CDR3 is TGTGCCAGCAGTCTACCCCGGAACTACGAGCAGTACTTC. It specifies CASSLPRNYEQYF.

This clonotype has only a few counts. The chain uses TRBV19 and TRBJ2-6; D possibly corresponds to TRBD1 (6 bases). Trimming removed 5 bases from V and 1 base from J, with 9 bases in between. The CDR3 is 15 amino acids. Germline CDR1 and CDR2: LNHDA and SQIVND (reference sequence). CDR3 protein: CASSLQGSGANVLTF. In DNA form, the CDR3 reads TGTGCCAGTAGTCTACAGGGATCTGGGGCCAACGTCCTGACTTTC.